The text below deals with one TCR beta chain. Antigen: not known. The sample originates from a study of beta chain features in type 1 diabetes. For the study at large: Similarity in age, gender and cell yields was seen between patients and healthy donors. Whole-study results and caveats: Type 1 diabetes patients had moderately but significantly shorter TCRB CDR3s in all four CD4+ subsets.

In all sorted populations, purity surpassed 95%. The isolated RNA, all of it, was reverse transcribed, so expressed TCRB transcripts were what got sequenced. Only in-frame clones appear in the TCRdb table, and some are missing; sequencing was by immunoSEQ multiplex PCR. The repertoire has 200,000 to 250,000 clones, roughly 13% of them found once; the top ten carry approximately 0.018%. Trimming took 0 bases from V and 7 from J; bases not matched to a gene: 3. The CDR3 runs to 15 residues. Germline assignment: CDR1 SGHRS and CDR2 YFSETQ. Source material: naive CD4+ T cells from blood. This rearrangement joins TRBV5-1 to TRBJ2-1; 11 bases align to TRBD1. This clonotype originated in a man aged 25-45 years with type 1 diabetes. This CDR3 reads CASSLGGQGANEQFF. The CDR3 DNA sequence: TGCGCCAGCAGCTTGGGCGGACAGGGGGCGAATGAGCAGTTCTTC.